What follows describes a single T cell receptor (beta chain). Its antigen is not yet known. Base quality data are lacking; no much larger clone is found one base away. After removal of 0 bases from V and 9 bases from J, the junction retains 8 bases not matched to a gene. The CDR3, cysteine through phenylalanine, is 15 amino acids long. Only the CDR3 DNA stays, 45 bases, in frame from base 1. For CDR1 and CDR2, the germline V gene lists SGHRS and YFSETQ. This sample was taken from a study of T-cell reconstitution after alpha-beta-depleted transplantation in children (dated by TCRdb to 2016 to 2017). Background for the entire study: The study quantitatively tracked T-cell immune reconstitution after TCRalphabeta/CD19-depleted allogeneic hematopoietic cell transplantation in children using TCR repertoire profiling.

Preparation of the library involved PCR. Instrument on record: Illumina HiSeq 2500. Molecular barcoding was employed in the preparation of TCR libraries, with unique molecular identifiers being used to normalize TCRbeta repertoire quantification. TCRdb reprocessed the public reads (quality trimming at Q25 with fastp, clone calling with MiXCR) and kept in-frame beta chains. Merged by CDR3 protein, the rows form single entries marked with the most common genes and DNA. This sample is represented by fewer than 550,000 distinct CDR3 sequences; 11% of them were singletons. Roughly 6% of the sample is held by the ten biggest clonotypes.

This receptor was identified in a human donor who donated a stem cell graft to a child with acute myeloid leukemia. The chain is assembled from TRBV5-1 and TRBJ2-4; TRBD2 agrees with 8 junctional bases. Specimen: PBMCs from the stem cell graft donor, collected from the stem cell graft. The CDR3 is CASSLESGGRGIQYF. Here is the DNA: TGCGCCAGCAGCTTGGAGTCGGGAGGGCGCGGCATTCAGTACTTC.